A selection of T cell receptor beta chains follows, all from one sample in a study of blood T cell repertoires in COVID-19. Repertoires were generated with immunoSEQ multiplex PCR, while TCRdb's copy carries only in-frame clones and drops some. This table has about 210,000 clones, 65% to 90% appearing once. The sequenced material came from PBMCs or T cells enriched from blood (not recorded which). These receptors originate from a woman between 45 and 60 years old with acute COVID-19. Each CDR3 is given with its conserved first and last residue. A D gene is named only where the DNA matches it firmly. The size entry is marked missing in some rows and otherwise reads once, few, many or a size class.

cdr3_aa,cdr3_nt,j_call,d_call,clone_size,v_call
CSARGLAASTDTQYF,TGCAGCGCCAGGGGGCTAGCGGCGAGCACAGATACGCAGTATTTT,TRBJ2-3,-,medium-sized,TRBV29-1
CASVGGAHSGNTIYF,TGTGCCAGCGTAGGGGGGGCCCACTCTGGAAACACCATATATTTT,TRBJ1-3,-,-,TRBV28
CASSHSGDYEQYF,TGTGCCAGCAGTCACTCGGGAGACTACGAGCAGTACTTC,TRBJ2-7,-,-,TRBV27
CAISERQGDEKLFF,TGTGCCATCAGTGAAAGACAGGGGGATGAAAAACTGTTTTTT,TRBJ1-4,TRBD1,few,TRBV10-3
CASSSPGLAGFSGANVLTF,TGTGCCAGCAGCTCCCCGGGACTAGCGGGATTCTCTGGGGCCAACGTCCTGACTTTC,TRBJ2-6,TRBD2,-,TRBV7-2
CASRYTLGSESYEQYF,TGTGCCAGCAGGTACACTCTAGGATCCGAGTCCTACGAGCAGTACTTC,TRBJ2-7,-,-,TRBV6-2/TRBV6-3
CASSYLNSGANVLTF,TGTGCCAGCAGTTATTTAAATTCTGGGGCCAACGTCCTGACTTTC,TRBJ2-6,-,-,TRBV6-5
CASSKNRGNTEAFF,TGTGCCAGCAGCAAGAACAGGGGGAACACTGAAGCTTTCTTT,TRBJ1-1,-,-,TRBV21-1
CSVFGLAGGTETQYF,TGCAGCGTATTCGGACTGGCGGGGGGTACGGAGACCCAGTACTTC,TRBJ2-5,TRBD2,-,TRBV29-1
CASSERGGLGEQFF,TGTGCCAGCAGTGAGCGGGGGGGCCTTGGTGAGCAGTTCTTC,TRBJ2-1,TRBD2,-,TRBV7-9
CASSERQGAGAEAFF,TGTGCCAGCAGCGAACGACAGGGGGCAGGGGCTGAAGCTTTCTTT,TRBJ1-1,TRBD1,-,TRBV11-2
CASSMGGTPNEKLFF,TGTGCCAGTAGTATGGGGGGGACCCCTAATGAAAAACTGTTTTTT,TRBJ1-4,-,-,TRBV19
CASSLDRNTEAFF,TGTGCCAGCAGCTTAGATAGGAACACTGAAGCTTTCTTT,TRBJ1-1,-,-,TRBV7-8
CASNDVRGEADTQYF,TGTGCCAGCAACGACGTCCGAGGGGAGGCTGATACGCAGTATTTT,TRBJ2-3,-,-,TRBV6-5
CASSGRPPGDEQFF,TGCGCCAGCAGCGGGAGACCCCCGGGCGATGAGCAGTTCTTC,TRBJ2-1,-,-,TRBV5-1
CASSVGGEQYF,TGTGCCAGCAGCGTTGGAGGGGAGCAGTACTTC,TRBJ2-7,-,-,TRBV28
CASSPLSYEQYF,TGTGCCAGCTCACCACTATCCTACGAGCAGTACTTC,TRBJ2-7,-,-,TRBV18
CASKTGGSGANVLTF,TGTGCCAGCAAAACGGGAGGGTCTGGGGCCAACGTCCTGACTTTC,TRBJ2-6,TRBD2,-,TRBV28
CSVDRGLRNEQFF,TGCAGCGTTGACAGGGGGCTAAGAAATGAGCAGTTCTTC,TRBJ2-1,TRBD1,few,TRBV29-1
CASSYEASAYEQYF,TGTGCCAGCAGTTACGAGGCTAGCGCCTACGAGCAGTACTTC,TRBJ2-7,-,-,TRBV6-5
CASSRGGSPLHF,TGTGCCAGCAGCCGAGGGGGCAGTCCCCTCCACTTT,TRBJ1-6,TRBD1,-,TRBV28
CASSLSAGPISEQYF,TGTGCCAGCAGCCTCTCAGCGGGCCCCATCTCAGAGCAGTACTTC,TRBJ2-7,-,-,TRBV7-8
CASSQGRGRNPQHF,TGCGCCAGCAGCCAAGGACGAGGTCGTAACCCCCAGCATTTT,TRBJ1-5,-,-,TRBV4-3
CASSSADGNNSPLHF,TGTGCCAGCAGTTCGGCCGACGGGAATAATTCACCCCTCCACTTT,TRBJ1-6,-,-,TRBV28
CASMVRTGNTEAFF,TGTGCCAGCATGGTGAGAACAGGGAACACTGAAGCTTTCTTT,TRBJ1-1,-,once,TRBV5-5
CASSFPRLAGEGSYNEQFF,TGTGCCAGCAGCTTCCCGCGACTAGCGGGAGAGGGCTCCTACAATGAGCAGTTCTTC,TRBJ2-1,TRBD2,-,TRBV7-9
CASNPTGEIHGYTF,TGTGCCAGTAATCCGACAGGGGAAATACATGGCTACACCTTC,TRBJ1-2,TRBD1,once,TRBV19
CASSPPGRQNTEAFF,TGTGCCAGCTCACCACCGGGCAGACAAAACACTGAAGCTTTCTTT,TRBJ1-1,-,-,TRBV18
CASSYSNGNTGELFF,TGTGCCAGCAGTTACTCGAACGGGAACACCGGGGAGCTGTTTTTT,TRBJ2-2,-,-,TRBV6-5
CASSLNRERDTYYEQYF,TGTGCCAGCAGTTTAAATCGGGAACGGGACACTTACTACGAGCAGTACTTC,TRBJ2-7,-,-,TRBV28
CSARGPYEQYF,TGCAGTGCTAGGGGGCCTTACGAGCAGTACTTC,TRBJ2-7,-,-,TRBV20-1
CASSLVRDPGFTDTQYF,TGTGCCAGCAGCTTAGTCCGGGATCCGGGTTTCACAGATACGCAGTATTTT,TRBJ2-3,-,-,TRBV7-9
CASSLVGTGSKTQYF,TGTGCCAGCAGCTTGGTAGGGACAGGGAGTAAGACCCAGTACTTC,TRBJ2-5,TRBD1,-,TRBV5-6
CASSNPGQGFHQPQHF,TGTGCCAGTTCGAACCCAGGACAGGGTTTTCATCAGCCCCAGCATTTT,TRBJ1-5,TRBD1,-,TRBV19
CAISESTATNEKLFF,TGTGCCATCAGTGAGTCAACAGCAACTAATGAAAAACTGTTTTTT,TRBJ1-4,-,-,TRBV10-3
CASTTGTLIDEQFF,TGTGCCAGCACCACGGGAACCCTCATTGATGAGCAGTTCTTC,TRBJ2-1,-,-,TRBV7-2
CASSFLAGGPYEQYF,TGTGCCAGCAGTTTTCTCGCGGGGGGGCCCTACGAGCAGTACTTC,TRBJ2-7,TRBD2,-,TRBV28
CAWSVSRLQETQYF,TGTGCCTGGAGTGTATCGCGACTACAAGAGACCCAGTACTTC,TRBJ2-5,-,-,TRBV30
CTSSQVWLAIAKNIQYF,TGCACCAGCAGCCAAGTTTGGCTAGCCATAGCCAAAAACATTCAGTACTTC,TRBJ2-4,-,-,TRBV1
CASSGPAGAYNEQFF,TGTGCCAGCAGTGGGCCAGCGGGAGCCTACAATGAGCAGTTCTTC,TRBJ2-1,TRBD2,-,TRBV2
CASSQGGLMNTEAFF,TGTGCCAGCAGCCAGGGAGGACTGATGAACACTGAAGCTTTCTTT,TRBJ1-1,-,-,TRBV3-1/TRBV3-2
CASSQTGQGDQPQHF,TGTGCCAGCAGTCAAACGGGACAGGGGGATCAGCCCCAGCATTTT,TRBJ1-5,TRBD1,-,TRBV28
CASSQGAASNQPQHF,TGCGCCAGCAGCCAAGGTGCGGCAAGCAATCAGCCCCAGCATTTT,TRBJ1-5,-,few,TRBV4-3
CASSPLDLDRSHGYTF,TGTGCCAGCTCACCATTAGACTTGGACAGAAGCCATGGCTACACCTTC,TRBJ1-2,-,-,TRBV18
CASSDRAQPQHF,TGTGCCAGCAGTGACAGGGCACAGCCCCAGCATTTT,TRBJ1-5,TRBD1,-,TRBV12-3/TRBV12-4
CASSPSPSYNEQFF,TGTGCCAGCAGCCCCTCCCCCTCCTACAATGAGCAGTTCTTC,TRBJ2-1,-,-,TRBV3-1/TRBV3-2
CSADPDRGSTEAFF,TGCAGCGCTGACCCGGACAGGGGAAGCACTGAAGCTTTCTTT,TRBJ1-1,TRBD1,-,TRBV29-1
CASSLEISSYNEQFF,TGTGCCAGCAGCTTAGAGATCAGCTCCTACAATGAGCAGTTCTTC,TRBJ2-1,-,-,TRBV7-2
CASSPDRGTYEQYF,TGTGCCAGCTCACCGGACAGGGGGACCTACGAGCAGTACTTC,TRBJ2-7,TRBD1,-,TRBV18
CASTETGPVDTQYF,TGTGCCAGCACCGAGACAGGTCCGGTGGATACGCAGTATTTT,TRBJ2-3,-,-,TRBV28
CASSPTRSTEAFF,TGTGCCAGCAGTCCCACTAGGAGCACTGAAGCTTTCTTT,TRBJ1-1,-,few,TRBV7-2
CASSPPGLAASGELFF,TGTGCCAGCTCACCCCCGGGACTAGCGGCCTCCGGGGAGCTGTTTTTT,TRBJ2-2,TRBD2,-,TRBV18